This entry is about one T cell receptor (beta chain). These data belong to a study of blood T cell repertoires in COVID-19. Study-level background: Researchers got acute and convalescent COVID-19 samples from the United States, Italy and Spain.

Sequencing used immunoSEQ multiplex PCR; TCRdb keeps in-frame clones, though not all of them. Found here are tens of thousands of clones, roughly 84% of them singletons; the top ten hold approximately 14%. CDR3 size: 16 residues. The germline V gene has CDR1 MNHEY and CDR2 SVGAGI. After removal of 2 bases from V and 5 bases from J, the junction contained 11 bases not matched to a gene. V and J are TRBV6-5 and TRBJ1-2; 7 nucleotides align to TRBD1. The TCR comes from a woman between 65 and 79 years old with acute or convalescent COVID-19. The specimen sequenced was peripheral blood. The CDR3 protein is CASSYPIGTALYGYTF. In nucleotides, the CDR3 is TGTGCCAGCAGTTACCCCATAGGGACAGCCTTATATGGCTACACCTTC.